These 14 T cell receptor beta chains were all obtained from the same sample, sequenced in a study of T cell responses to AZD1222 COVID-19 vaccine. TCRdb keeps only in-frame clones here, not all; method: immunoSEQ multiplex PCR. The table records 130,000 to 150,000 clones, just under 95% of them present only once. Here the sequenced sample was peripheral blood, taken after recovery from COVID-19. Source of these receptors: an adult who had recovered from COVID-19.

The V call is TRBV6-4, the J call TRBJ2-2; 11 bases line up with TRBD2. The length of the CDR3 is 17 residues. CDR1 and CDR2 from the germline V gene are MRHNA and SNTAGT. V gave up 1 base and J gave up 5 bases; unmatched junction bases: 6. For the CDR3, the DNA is TGTGCCAGCAGTGACTTCCCCCGACTAGCGGGAACCGGGGAGCTGTTTTTT. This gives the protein CASSDFPRLAGTGELFF.

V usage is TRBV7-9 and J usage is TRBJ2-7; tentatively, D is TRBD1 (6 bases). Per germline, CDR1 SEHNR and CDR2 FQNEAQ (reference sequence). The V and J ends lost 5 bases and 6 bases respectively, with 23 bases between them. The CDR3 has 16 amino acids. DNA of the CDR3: TGTGCCAGCAGCCCCAGGAGGTACAGGGAACCAATCGAGCAGTACTTC. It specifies CASSPRRYREPIEQYF.

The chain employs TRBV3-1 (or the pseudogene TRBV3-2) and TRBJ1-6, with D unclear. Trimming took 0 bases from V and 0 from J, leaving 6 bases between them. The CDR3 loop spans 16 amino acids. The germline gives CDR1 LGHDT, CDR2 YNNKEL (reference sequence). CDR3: CASSQDPSSYNSPLHF. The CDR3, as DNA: TGTGCCAGCAGCCAAGATCCGAGCTCCTATAATTCACCCCTCCACTTT.

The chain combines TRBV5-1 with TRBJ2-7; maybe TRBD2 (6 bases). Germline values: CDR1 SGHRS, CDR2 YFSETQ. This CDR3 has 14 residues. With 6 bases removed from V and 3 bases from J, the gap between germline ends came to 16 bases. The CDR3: CASKQGTSIYEQYF. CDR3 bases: TGCGCCAGCAAACAAGGAACTAGCATCTACGAGCAGTACTTC. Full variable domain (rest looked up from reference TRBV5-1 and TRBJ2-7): KAGVTQTPRYLIKTRGQQVTLSCSPISGHRSVSWYQQTPGQGLQFLFEYFSETQRNKGNFPGRFSGRQFSNSRSEMNVSTLELGDSALYLCASKQGTSIYEQYFGPGTRLTVT.

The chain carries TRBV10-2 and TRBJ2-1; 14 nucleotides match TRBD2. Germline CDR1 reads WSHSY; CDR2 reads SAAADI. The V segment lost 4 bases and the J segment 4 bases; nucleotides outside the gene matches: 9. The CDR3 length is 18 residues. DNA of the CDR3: TGCGCCAGCAGTGTCAGGACTAGCGGGAGGATAGTTTACAATGAGCAGTTCTTC. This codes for CASSVRTSGRIVYNEQFF.

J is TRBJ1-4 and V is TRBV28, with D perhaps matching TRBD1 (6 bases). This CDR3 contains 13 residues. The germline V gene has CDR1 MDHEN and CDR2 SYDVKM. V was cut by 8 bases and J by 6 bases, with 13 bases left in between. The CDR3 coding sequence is TGTGCCAGCTCCAGAAGGGGGGATGAAAAACTGTTTTTT. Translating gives CASSRRGDEKLFF.

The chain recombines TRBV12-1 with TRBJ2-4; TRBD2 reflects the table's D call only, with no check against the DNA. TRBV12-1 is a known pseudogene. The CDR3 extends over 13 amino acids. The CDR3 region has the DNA TGTGCCAGCAGCCCGGTAGCCAAAAACATTCAGTACTTC. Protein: CASSPVAKNIQYF.

The CDR3 is CASSQARILAKNIQYF. The DNA of the CDR3 is TGTGCCAGCAGCCAAGCCAGGATACTAGCCAAAAACATTCAGTACTTC. The chain links TRBV5-6 to TRBJ2-4; no clear D. CDR1 and CDR2 from the germline V gene are SGHDT and YYEEEE. Trimming removed 4 bases at V and 0 bases at J, with 14 bases between. The CDR3 runs to 16 residues.

CDR3 nucleotides: TGTGCCATCAGTACAGGGATTGGGGAACTGTTTTTT. Translation: CAISTGIGELFF. The genes are TRBV10-3 and TRBJ1-4; tentatively, D is TRBD1 (6 bases). This CDR3 is 12 amino acids long. The germline V gene has CDR1 ENHRY and CDR2 SYGVKD. Deletions cut 5 bases from V and 12 bases from J, with 13 bases between.

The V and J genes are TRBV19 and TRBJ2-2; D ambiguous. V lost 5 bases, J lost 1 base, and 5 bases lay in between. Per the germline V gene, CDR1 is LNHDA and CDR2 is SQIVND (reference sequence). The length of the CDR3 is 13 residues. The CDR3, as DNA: TGTGCCAGTAGTTCGGGGAACACCGGGGAGCTGTTTTTT. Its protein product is CASSSGNTGELFF. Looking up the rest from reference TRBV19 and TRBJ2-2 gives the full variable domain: DGGITQSPKYLFRKEGQNVTLSCEQNLNHDAMYWYRQDPGQGLRLIYYSQIVNDFQKGDIAEGYSVSREKKESFPLTVTSAQKNPTAFYLCASSSGNTGELFFGEGSRLTVL.

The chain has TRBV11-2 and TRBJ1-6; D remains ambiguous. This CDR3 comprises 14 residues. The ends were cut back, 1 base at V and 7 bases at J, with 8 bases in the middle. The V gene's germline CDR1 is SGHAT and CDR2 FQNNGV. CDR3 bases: TGTGCCAGCAGCTTAGTGGGTGGAAATTCACCCCTCCACTTT. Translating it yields CASSLVGGNSPLHF.

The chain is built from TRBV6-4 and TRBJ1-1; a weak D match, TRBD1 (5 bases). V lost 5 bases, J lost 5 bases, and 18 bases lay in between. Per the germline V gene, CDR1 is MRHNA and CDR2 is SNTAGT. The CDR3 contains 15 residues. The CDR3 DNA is TGTGCCAGCAGTCCGCAGGGAGGGATGGGGACTGAAGCTTTCTTT. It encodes CASSPQGGMGTEAFF.

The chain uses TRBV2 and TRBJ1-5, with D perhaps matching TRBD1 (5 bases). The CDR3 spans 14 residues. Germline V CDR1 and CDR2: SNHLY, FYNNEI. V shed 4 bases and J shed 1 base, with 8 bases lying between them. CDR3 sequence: CASSAGRSNQPQHF. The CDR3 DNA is TGTGCCAGCAGTGCGGGACGCAGCAATCAGCCCCAGCATTTT.

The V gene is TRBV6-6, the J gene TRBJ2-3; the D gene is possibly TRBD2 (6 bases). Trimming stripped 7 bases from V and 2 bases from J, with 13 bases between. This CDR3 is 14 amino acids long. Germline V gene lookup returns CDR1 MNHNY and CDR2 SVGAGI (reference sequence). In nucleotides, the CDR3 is TGTGCCAGCATGAGCGGAGGGGTCACAGATACGCAGTATTTT. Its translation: CASMSGGVTDTQYF.